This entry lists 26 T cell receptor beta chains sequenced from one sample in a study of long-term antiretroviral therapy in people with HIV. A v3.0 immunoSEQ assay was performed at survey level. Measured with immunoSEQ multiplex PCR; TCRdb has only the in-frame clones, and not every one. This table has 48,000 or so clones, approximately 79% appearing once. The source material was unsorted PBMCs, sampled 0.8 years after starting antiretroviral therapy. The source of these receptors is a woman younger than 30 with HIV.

Here the CDR3 DNA reads TGTGCCAGCAGTTACTCGGGACTAGGAGTTGAGCAGTTCTTC. It translates to CASSYSGLGVEQFF. The rearrangement joins TRBV6-5 to TRBJ2-1; 8 bases agree with TRBD2. The CDR3 covers 14 residues. Trimming at V came to 0 bases and at J to 9 bases, leaving 4 bases not matched to a gene. Germline V gene sequence: CDR1 MNHEY, CDR2 SVGAGI.

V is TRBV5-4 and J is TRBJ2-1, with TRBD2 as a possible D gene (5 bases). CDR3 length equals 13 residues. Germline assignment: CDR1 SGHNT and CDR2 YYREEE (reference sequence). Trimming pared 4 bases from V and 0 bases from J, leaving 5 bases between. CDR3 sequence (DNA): TGTGCCAGCAGCGGGAGCTCCTACAATGAGCAGTTCTTC. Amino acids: CASSGSSYNEQFF.

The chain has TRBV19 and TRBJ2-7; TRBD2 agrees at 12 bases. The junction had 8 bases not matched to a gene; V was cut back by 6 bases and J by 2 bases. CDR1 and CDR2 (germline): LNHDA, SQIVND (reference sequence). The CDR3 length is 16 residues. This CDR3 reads CASSTRTSGTAYEQYF. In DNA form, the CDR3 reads TGTGCCAGTAGCACCCGGACTAGCGGGACGGCCTACGAGCAGTACTTC.

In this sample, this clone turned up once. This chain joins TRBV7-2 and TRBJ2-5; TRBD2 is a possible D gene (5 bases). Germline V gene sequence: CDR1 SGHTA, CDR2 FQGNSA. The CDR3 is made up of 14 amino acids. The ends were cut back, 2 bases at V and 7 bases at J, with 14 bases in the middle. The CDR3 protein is CASSLSPNSGTQYF. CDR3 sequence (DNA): TGTGCCAGCAGCTTATCTCCCAACAGCGGGACCCAGTACTTC.

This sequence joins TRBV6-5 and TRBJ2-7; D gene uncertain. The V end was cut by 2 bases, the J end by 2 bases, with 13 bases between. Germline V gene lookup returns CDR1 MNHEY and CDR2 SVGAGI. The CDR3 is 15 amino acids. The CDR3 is CASSYGSPRTYEQYF. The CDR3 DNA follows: TGTGCCAGCAGTTACGGCAGCCCCCGGACCTACGAGCAGTACTTC.

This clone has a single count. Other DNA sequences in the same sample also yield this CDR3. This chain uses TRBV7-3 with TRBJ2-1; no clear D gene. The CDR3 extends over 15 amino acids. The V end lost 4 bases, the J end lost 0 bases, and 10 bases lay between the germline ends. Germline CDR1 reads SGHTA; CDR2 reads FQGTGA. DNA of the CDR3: TGTGCCAGCAGCTATGGCGGAAGCTCCTACAATGAGCAGTTCTTC. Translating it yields CASSYGGSSYNEQFF.

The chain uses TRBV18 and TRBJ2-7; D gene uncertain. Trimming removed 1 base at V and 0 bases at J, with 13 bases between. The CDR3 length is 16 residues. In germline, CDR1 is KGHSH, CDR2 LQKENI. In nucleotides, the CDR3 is TGTGCCAGCTCACCACTCGTGTCAGCTGCCTCCTACGAGCAGTACTTC. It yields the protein CASSPLVSAASYEQYF.

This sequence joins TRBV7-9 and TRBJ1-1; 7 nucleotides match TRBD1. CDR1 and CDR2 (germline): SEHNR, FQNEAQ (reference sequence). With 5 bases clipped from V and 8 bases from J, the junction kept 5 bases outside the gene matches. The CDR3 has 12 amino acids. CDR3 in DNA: TGTGCCAGCAGCCCAGGGGGGGAAGAAGCTTTCTTT. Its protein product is CASSPGGEEAFF. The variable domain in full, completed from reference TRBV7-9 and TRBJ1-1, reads DTGVSQNPRHKITKRGQNVTFRCDPISEHNRLYWYRQTLGQGPEFLTYFQNEAQLEKSRLLSDRFSAERPKGSFSTLEIQRTEQGDSAMYLCASSPGGEEAFFGQGTRLTVV.

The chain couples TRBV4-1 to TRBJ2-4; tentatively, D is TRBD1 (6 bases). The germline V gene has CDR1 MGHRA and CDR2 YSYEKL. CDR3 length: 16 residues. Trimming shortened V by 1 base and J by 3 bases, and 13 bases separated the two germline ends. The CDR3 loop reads CASSQGSVRGKNIQYF. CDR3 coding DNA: TGCGCCAGCAGCCAAGGGTCGGTCAGGGGCAAAAACATTCAGTACTTC.

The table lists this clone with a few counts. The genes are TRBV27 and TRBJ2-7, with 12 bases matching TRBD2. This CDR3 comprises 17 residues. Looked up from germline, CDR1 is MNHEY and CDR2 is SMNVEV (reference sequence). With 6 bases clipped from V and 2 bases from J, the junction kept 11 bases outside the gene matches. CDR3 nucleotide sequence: TGTGCCAGCAGAGTGGTCGCTAGCGGGAGGGCTACCTACGAGCAGTACTTC. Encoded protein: CASRVVASGRATYEQYF.

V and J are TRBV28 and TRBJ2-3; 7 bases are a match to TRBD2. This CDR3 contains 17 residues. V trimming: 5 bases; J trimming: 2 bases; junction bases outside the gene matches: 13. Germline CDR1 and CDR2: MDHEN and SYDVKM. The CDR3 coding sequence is TGTGCCAGCAGTGCCCGGAGTTACGGGAGGACCACAGATACGCAGTATTTT. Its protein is CASSARSYGRTTDTQYF. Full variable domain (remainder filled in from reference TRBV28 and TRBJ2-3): DVKVTQSSRYLVKRTGEKVFLECVQDMDHENMFWYRQDPGLGLRLIYFSYDVKMKEKGDIPEGYSVSREKKERFSLILESASTNQTSMYLCASSARSYGRTTDTQYFGPGTRLTVL.

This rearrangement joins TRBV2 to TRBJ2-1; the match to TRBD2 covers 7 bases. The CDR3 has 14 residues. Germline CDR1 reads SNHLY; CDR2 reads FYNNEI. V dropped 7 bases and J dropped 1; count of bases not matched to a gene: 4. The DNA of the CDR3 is TGTGCCAGCAAGCCAGCGGGGTCCTACAATGAGCAGTTCTTC. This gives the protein CASKPAGSYNEQFF.

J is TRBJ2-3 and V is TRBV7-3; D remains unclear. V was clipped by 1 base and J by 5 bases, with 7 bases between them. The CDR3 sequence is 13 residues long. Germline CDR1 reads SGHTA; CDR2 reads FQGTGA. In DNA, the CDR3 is TGTGCCAGCAGCTTAAATGAAGGAGATACGCAGTATTTT. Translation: CASSLNEGDTQYF.

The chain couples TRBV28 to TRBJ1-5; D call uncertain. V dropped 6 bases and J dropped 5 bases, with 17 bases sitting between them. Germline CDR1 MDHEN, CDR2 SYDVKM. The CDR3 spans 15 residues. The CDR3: CASRDPRFHHQPQHF. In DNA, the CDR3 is TGTGCCAGCAGGGACCCAAGGTTCCACCATCAGCCCCAGCATTTT. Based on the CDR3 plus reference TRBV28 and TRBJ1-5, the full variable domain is DVKVTQSSRYLVKRTGEKVFLECVQDMDHENMFWYRQDPGLGLRLIYFSYDVKMKEKGDIPEGYSVSREKKERFSLILESASTNQTSMYLCASRDPRFHHQPQHFGDGTRLSIL.

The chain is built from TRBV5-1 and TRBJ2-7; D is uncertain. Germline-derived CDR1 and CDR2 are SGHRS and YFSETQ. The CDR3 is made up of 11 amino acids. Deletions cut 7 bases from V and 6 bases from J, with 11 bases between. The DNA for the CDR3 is TGCGCCAGCCACGAAGAAGGCGAGCAGTACTTC. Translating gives CASHEEGEQYF.

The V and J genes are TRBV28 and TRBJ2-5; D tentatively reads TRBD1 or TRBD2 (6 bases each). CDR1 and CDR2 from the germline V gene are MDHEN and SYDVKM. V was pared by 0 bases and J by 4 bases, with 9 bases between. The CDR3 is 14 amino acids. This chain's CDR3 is CASSLWEGGETQYF. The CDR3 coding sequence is TGTGCCAGCAGTTTATGGGAGGGGGGAGAGACCCAGTACTTC.

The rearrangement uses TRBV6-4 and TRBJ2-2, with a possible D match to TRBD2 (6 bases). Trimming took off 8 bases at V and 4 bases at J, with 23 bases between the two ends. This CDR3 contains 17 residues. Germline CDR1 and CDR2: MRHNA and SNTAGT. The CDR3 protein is CASANAPGRSSTGELFF. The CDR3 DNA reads TGTGCCAGCGCCAATGCCCCAGGGAGGTCGAGCACCGGGGAGCTGTTTTTT.

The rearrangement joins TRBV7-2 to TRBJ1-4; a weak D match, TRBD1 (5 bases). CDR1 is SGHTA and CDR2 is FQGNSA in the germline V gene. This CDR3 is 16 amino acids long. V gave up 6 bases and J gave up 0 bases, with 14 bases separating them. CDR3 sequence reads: CASRTHPRATNEKLFF. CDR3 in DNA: TGTGCCAGCAGAACCCACCCCAGGGCAACTAATGAAAAACTGTTTTTT.

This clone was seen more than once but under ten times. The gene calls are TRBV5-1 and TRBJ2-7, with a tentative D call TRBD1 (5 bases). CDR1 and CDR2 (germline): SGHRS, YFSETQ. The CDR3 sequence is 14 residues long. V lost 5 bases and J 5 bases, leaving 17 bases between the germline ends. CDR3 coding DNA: TGCGCCAGCAGTGCCGACAGTCCTCTCGACGAGCAGTACTTC. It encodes CASSADSPLDEQYF. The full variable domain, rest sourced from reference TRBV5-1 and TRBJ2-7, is KAGVTQTPRYLIKTRGQQVTLSCSPISGHRSVSWYQQTPGQGLQFLFEYFSETQRNKGNFPGRFSGRQFSNSRSEMNVSTLELGDSALYLCASSADSPLDEQYFGPGTRLTVT.

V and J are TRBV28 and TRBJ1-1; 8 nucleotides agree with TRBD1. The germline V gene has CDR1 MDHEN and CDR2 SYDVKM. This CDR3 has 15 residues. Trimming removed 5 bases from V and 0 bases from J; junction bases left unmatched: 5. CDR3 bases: TGTGCCAGCAGTACCCGGGACAGGATGAACACTGAAGCTTTCTTT. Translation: CASSTRDRMNTEAFF.

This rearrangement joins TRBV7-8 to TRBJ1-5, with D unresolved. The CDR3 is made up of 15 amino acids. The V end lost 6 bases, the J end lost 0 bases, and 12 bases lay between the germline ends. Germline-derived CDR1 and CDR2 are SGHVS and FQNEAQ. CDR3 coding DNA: TGTGCCAGCAGTCCGGGCCCTAATAGCAATCAGCCCCAGCATTTT. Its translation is CASSPGPNSNQPQHF.

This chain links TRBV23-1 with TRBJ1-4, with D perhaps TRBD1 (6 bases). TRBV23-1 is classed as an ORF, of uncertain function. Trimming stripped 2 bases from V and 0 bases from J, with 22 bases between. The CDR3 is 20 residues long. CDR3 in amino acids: CASSQVRGGEYRATNEKLFF. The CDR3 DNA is TGCGCCAGCAGTCAAGTCCGGGGGGGGGAATACAGGGCAACTAATGAAAAACTGTTTTTT.

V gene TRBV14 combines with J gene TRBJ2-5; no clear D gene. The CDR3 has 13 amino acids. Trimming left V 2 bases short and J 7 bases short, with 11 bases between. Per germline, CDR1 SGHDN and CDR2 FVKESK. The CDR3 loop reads CASSQRARSTQYF. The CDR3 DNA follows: TGTGCCAGCAGCCAACGGGCCCGATCGACCCAGTACTTC.

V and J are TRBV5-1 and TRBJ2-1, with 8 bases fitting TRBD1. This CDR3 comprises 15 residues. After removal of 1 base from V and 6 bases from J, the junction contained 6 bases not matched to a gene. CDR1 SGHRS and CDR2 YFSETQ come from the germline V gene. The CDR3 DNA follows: TGCGCCAGCAGCTTGCGACAGGGGTTTCCCAATGAGCAGTTCTTC. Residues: CASSLRQGFPNEQFF.

The CDR3 coding sequence is TGTGCCAGCAGCTCACACAGCTTGACTGGCTACGAGCAGTACTTC. This encodes CASSSHSLTGYEQYF. V and J are TRBV7-9 and TRBJ2-7; D not certain. The V end lost 4 bases, the J end lost 3 bases, and 16 bases lay between the germline ends. The CDR3 totals 15 residues. CDR1 SEHNR and CDR2 FQNEAQ come from the germline V gene (reference sequence).

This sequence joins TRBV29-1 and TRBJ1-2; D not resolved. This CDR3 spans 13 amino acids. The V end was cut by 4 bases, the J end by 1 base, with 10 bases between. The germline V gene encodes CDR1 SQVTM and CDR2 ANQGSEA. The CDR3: CSVVDNDNYGYTF. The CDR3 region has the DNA TGCAGCGTTGTCGACAATGATAACTATGGCTACACCTTC.